The 19 T cell receptor beta chains below were found in one sample sequenced in a study of response to subunit inactivated influenza vaccine. MiXCR was run by TCRdb on the RT-PCR reads, yielding one entry per CDR3 protein. This sample has 530,000 or so distinct CDR3 sequences, with 12% found just once. Sequencing was performed on PBMCs from blood, taken on the day of vaccination. These receptors were obtained from a man aged 45-65 years who received an inactivated influenza vaccine.

This clonotype was counted at least ten times. This chain links TRBV6-2 or TRBV6-3 with TRBJ2-1; 10 bases map to TRBD2. The CDR3 consists of 17 residues. V shed 8 bases, J shed 2 bases, and the junction held 12 bases outside the gene matches. Germline V gives CDR1 MNHEY, CDR2 SVGEGT. CDR3 amino acids: CASAGTSESTAYNEQFF. The CDR3 DNA reads as TGTGCCAGCGCCGGGACTAGCGAATCTACCGCCTACAATGAGCAGTTCTTC.

CDR3 protein: CASSHDYAGPTQETQYF. The DNA for the CDR3 is TGTGCCAGCAGCCATGACTACGCGGGACCTACCCAAGAGACCCAGTACTTC. The rearrangement joins TRBV5-6 to TRBJ2-5; D is perhaps TRBD2 (6 bases). V lost 4 bases to trimming and J lost 1 base, with 20 bases between them. Germline V gene sequence: CDR1 SGHDT, CDR2 YYEEEE. The CDR3 runs to 17 residues.

This clonotype was seen a few times. The CDR3 nucleotides are TGTGCCAGCAGTAAACTAGCGGGAGTTAGCACCGGGGAGCTGTTTTTT. This gives the protein CASSKLAGVSTGELFF. The chain has TRBV6-1 and TRBJ2-2; the match to TRBD2 covers 11 bases. Germline V gene data show CDR1 as MNHNS and CDR2 as SASEGT. V lost 5 bases and J lost 4; bases outside the gene matches: 6. The CDR3 runs 16 residues.

This clonotype was counted between two and nine times. The J gene is TRBJ2-2, the V gene TRBV15; D is possibly TRBD2 (6 bases). CDR3 size: 13 residues. Trimming pared 8 bases from V and 4 bases from J, leaving 11 bases between. Germline V gene sequence: CDR1 LNHNV, CDR2 YYDKDF (reference sequence). The chain's CDR3 is CATGVGGTGELFF. DNA of the CDR3: TGTGCCACCGGGGTCGGGGGCACCGGGGAGCTGTTTTTT.

The V and J genes are TRBV29-1 and TRBJ2-3; unclear D gene. The germline V gene encodes CDR1 SQVTM and CDR2 ANQGSEA. The CDR3 consists of 12 residues. V was pared by 6 bases and J by 1 base, with 8 bases between. The CDR3 loop reads CSVSAGTDTQYF. The CDR3 nucleotides read TGCAGCGTGAGCGCCGGCACAGATACGCAGTATTTT.

This clonotype was counted between two and nine times. The rearrangement uses TRBV4-2 and TRBJ2-1; 10 bases are shared with TRBD2. J was trimmed by 5 bases and V by 5 bases; bases with no gene match: 9. This CDR3 is 16 amino acids long. Germline CDR1 and CDR2: LGHNA and YNFKEQ. CDR3 amino acids: CASSKPTSGVNNEQFF. The CDR3 DNA sequence: TGTGCCAGCAGCAAGCCCACTAGCGGGGTAAACAATGAGCAGTTCTTC.

This clonotype was observed many times. This chain uses TRBV12-3 or TRBV12-4 with TRBJ2-3; the match to TRBD2 covers 11 bases. This CDR3 comprises 15 residues. J gave up 3 bases and V 6 bases, and 5 bases lay outside the gene matches. CDR3 in DNA: TGTGCCAGCAGAAAGACTAGCGGGGCTACAGATACGCAGTATTTT. This codes for CASRKTSGATDTQYF.

This clonotype turned up a few times. The chain links TRBV5-1 to TRBJ2-7; weak D call: TRBD2 (5 bases). The length of the CDR3 is 16 residues. The germline gives CDR1 SGHRS, CDR2 YFSETQ. V lost 0 bases and J 6 bases, leaving 19 bases between the germline ends. This chain's CDR3 is CASSLGTSISLREQYF. CDR3 sequence (DNA): TGCGCCAGCAGCTTGGGTACTAGTATCTCTCTACGCGAGCAGTACTTC.

This clonotype has at least ten counts. V usage is TRBV12-3 or TRBV12-4 and J usage is TRBJ2-5; D is ambiguous. The CDR3 sequence is 15 residues long. Deletions cut 0 bases from V and 1 base from J, with 9 bases between. CDR3 residues: CASSLAVGLQETQYF. CDR3 in DNA: TGTGCCAGCAGTTTAGCGGTTGGGCTCCAAGAGACCCAGTACTTC.

This clonotype was observed a handful of times. This sequence joins TRBV28 and TRBJ2-1; D unclear. The CDR3 has 12 residues. Trimming removed 6 bases from V and 4 bases from J, with 7 bases in between. The germline CDR1 and CDR2 sequences are MDHEN and SYDVKM. Written as DNA, the CDR3 is TGTGCCAGCAGCTTTTTGTACAATGAGCAGTTCTTC. Its protein product is CASSFLYNEQFF.

There are a few counts of this clonotype. The chain combines TRBV4-3 with TRBJ1-2; 12 positions agree with TRBD1. Germline V gives CDR1 LGHNA, CDR2 YSLEER. V lost 6 bases and J lost 5; bases outside the gene matches: 10. The CDR3 runs 16 residues. The CDR3 nucleotides are TGCGCCAGCAGATCCGGGACAGGGGGCGCGGCGTATGGCTACACCTTC. It specifies CASRSGTGGAAYGYTF.

A word on this clonotype: Since a much larger clone is just one base distant, this may be a read error. This rearrangement joins TRBV12-3 or TRBV12-4 to TRBJ2-7; 7 nucleotides align to TRBD2. After removal of 6 bases from V and 1 base from J, the junction contained 9 bases not matched to a gene. This CDR3 is built from 15 residues. The DNA of the CDR3 is TGTGCCAGCAGCCCCACTGGGCGGGGGTCCTACGAGCAGTACTTC. Residues: CASSPTGRGSYEQYF.

This clonotype was recorded at least ten times. This chain uses TRBV29-1 with TRBJ2-1; 10 bases agree with TRBD2. The CDR3 extends over 15 amino acids. The V and J ends lost 2 bases and 5 bases, in that order; junction bases with no gene match: 6. Germline assignment: CDR1 SQVTM and CDR2 ANQGSEA. The CDR3 coding sequence is TGCAGCGTTGAACTAGCGGGAGATACTAACAATGAGCAGTTCTTC. Protein product: CSVELAGDTNNEQFF.

The chain recombines TRBV7-2 with TRBJ2-4, with TRBD2 as a possible D gene (6 bases). This CDR3 is built from 16 residues. Germline V gene data show CDR1 as SGHTA and CDR2 as FQGNSA. V shed 3 bases and J shed 0 bases, with 12 bases lying between them. This CDR3 is CASSLDGGRAKNIQYF. CDR3 sequence (DNA): TGTGCCAGCAGCTTGGACGGAGGGAGAGCCAAAAACATTCAGTACTTC.

This clonotype was seen a few times. V and J are TRBV7-2 and TRBJ2-5; D may be TRBD2 (6 bases). Germline-derived CDR1 and CDR2 are SGHTA and FQGNSA. V dropped 3 bases and J dropped 5 bases, with 13 bases sitting between them. This CDR3 has 14 amino acids. For the CDR3, the DNA is TGTGCCAGCAGCTTCGGAGGGGCCCCGGAGACCCAGTACTTC. It specifies CASSFGGAPETQYF.

This clonotype was counted a few times. The chain uses TRBV7-9 and TRBJ1-5; possible D gene TRBD1, 5 bases. Germline V gene sequence: CDR1 SEHNR, CDR2 FQNEAQ (reference sequence). V lost 7 bases and J lost 3, with 7 bases in between. The CDR3 contains 12 residues. The CDR3: CASKGVNQPQHF. CDR3 bases: TGTGCCAGCAAAGGGGTCAATCAGCCCCAGCATTTT.

This clonotype came up a few times. The chain recombines TRBV29-1 with TRBJ1-1; D gene unclear. V was cut by 4 bases and J by 6 bases, with 15 bases left in between. Germline V lookup: CDR1 SQVTM, CDR2 ANQGSEA. The CDR3 is 13 amino acids. The CDR3 DNA follows: TGCAGCGTTGCGATCGGGATTCGGGCTGAAGCTTTCTTT. It encodes CSVAIGIRAEAFF.

The chain couples TRBV7-8 to TRBJ2-1, with 12 bases fitting TRBD2. V shed 5 bases, J shed 7 bases, and the junction held 18 bases outside the gene matches. The CDR3 is 19 residues long. CDR1 and CDR2 from the germline V gene are SGHVS and FQNEAQ. The CDR3 sequence: CASSQNRLAGARRRNEQFF. In nucleotides, the CDR3 is TGTGCCAGCAGCCAAAACAGACTAGCGGGGGCCCGTCGTCGGAATGAGCAGTTCTTC.

The rearrangement joins TRBV7-2 to TRBJ2-3, with 8 bases fitting TRBD2. The V gene end was trimmed by 1 base and the J gene end by 4 bases; junction bases not matched to a gene: 7. Germline loops: CDR1 SGHTA, CDR2 FQGNSA. CDR3 length: 16 residues. In DNA form, the CDR3 reads TGTGCCAGCAGCTTAGGTGCGGGAGGAATTTCAGATACGCAGTATTTT. Protein sequence: CASSLGAGGISDTQYF.